Following are 6 T cell receptor beta chains from one sample sequenced in a study of regulatory T cells in long-lasting Graves disease. Time point indicated: newly diagnosed GD, antithyroid drugs for less than 3 months. Generation of the TCR library employed RNA extracted from PBMCs. CDR3-region Arm-PCR and iRepertoire HTBI primers produced the TCR beta libraries. TCRdb ran MiXCR on the multiplex PCR reads and lists one entry per CDR3 protein. The data contain approximately 400,000 distinct CDR3 sequences, about 16% of them singletons. The specimen was peripheral blood mononuclear cells (PBMCs), collected at new diagnosis, from a patient treated with antithyroid drugs. These receptors all stem from a female donor with Graves disease.

This clonotype occurred many times. The chain employs TRBV6-9 and TRBJ2-1; 10 bases align to TRBD2. The ends lost 3 bases at V and 6 bases at J; junction bases unmatched: 11. CDR1 MNHGY and CDR2 SVAAGI come from the germline V gene. The CDR3 sequence is 17 residues long. CDR3 loop: CASSYSGAGGPRNEQFF. In DNA form, the CDR3 reads TGTGCCAGCAGTTACTCAGGAGCGGGAGGGCCTCGCAATGAGCAGTTCTTC.

CDR3 in DNA: TGTGCCAGCAGGGGCCCCGTAGACTACGAGCAGTACTTC. Encoded protein: CASRGPVDYEQYF. This chain joins TRBV2 and TRBJ2-7; D is ambiguous. Germline lookup yields CDR1 SNHLY and CDR2 FYNNEI. Trimming removed 6 bases at V and 3 bases at J, with 12 bases between. This CDR3 spans 13 amino acids.

This chain links TRBV18 with TRBJ2-5; no clear D gene. CDR3 length: 14 residues. The V end was cut by 0 bases, the J end by 4 bases, with 9 bases between. Germline assignment: CDR1 KGHSH and CDR2 LQKENI. CDR3 loop: CASSPPPRRETQYF. The CDR3, as DNA: TGTGCCAGCTCACCACCCCCCAGAAGAGAGACCCAGTACTTC.

In this sample, this clonotype turned up many times. The rearrangement uses TRBV7-3 and TRBJ2-1; a possible D gene is TRBD1 (6 bases). The CDR3 totals 15 residues. The V gene lost 5 bases and the J gene lost 5 bases, with 16 bases spanning the gap. Germline CDR1 and CDR2: SGHTA and FQGTGA. The CDR3 region is CASSTPGASNNEQFF. The CDR3 bases are TGTGCCAGCAGCACCCCAGGGGCCTCTAACAATGAGCAGTTCTTC.

Many counts were recorded for this clonotype. The CDR3: CASSLGGTYNEQFF. The CDR3 region has the DNA TGTGCCAGCAGTTTAGGCGGAACCTACAATGAGCAGTTCTTC. V gene TRBV27 combines with J gene TRBJ2-1; no clear D. Germline-derived CDR1 and CDR2 are MNHEY and SMNVEV (reference sequence). This CDR3 has 14 amino acids. The V end lost 2 bases, the J end lost 2 bases, and 7 bases lay between the germline ends.

This clonotype came up many times. The J gene is TRBJ1-1, the V gene TRBV4-2, with D possibly being TRBD1 (6 bases). CDR1 and CDR2 from the germline V gene are LGHNA and YNFKEQ. Trimming took off 0 bases at V and 1 base at J, with 12 bases between the two ends. The CDR3 is made up of 16 amino acids. CDR3: CASSQEAGARNTEAFF. DNA of the CDR3: TGTGCCAGCAGCCAAGAGGCAGGGGCGCGGAACACTGAAGCTTTCTTT.